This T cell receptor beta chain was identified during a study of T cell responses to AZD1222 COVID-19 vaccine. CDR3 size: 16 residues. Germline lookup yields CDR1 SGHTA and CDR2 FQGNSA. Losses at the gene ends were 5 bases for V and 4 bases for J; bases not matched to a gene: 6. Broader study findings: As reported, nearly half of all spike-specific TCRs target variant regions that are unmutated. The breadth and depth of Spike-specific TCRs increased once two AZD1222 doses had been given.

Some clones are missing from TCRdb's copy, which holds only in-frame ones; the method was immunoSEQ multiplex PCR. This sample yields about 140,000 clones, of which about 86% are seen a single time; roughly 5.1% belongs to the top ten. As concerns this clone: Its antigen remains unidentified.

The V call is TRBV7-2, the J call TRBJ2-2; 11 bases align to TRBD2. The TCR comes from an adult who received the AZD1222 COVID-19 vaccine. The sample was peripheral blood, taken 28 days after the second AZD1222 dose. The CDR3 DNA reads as TGTGCCAGCAGCCCTCTAGCGGGGGGCACCACCGGGGAGCTGTTTTTT. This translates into CASSPLAGGTTGELFF. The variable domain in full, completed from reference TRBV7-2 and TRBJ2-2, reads GAGVSQSPSNKVTEKGKDVELRCDPISGHTALYWYRQSLGQGLEFLIYFQGNSAPDKSGLPSDRFSAERTGGSVSTLTIQRTQQEDSAVYLCASSPLAGGTTGELFFGEGSRLTVL.